A selection of T cell receptor beta chains follows, all from one sample in a study of naive and memory T cell subsets. Each CDR3 protein is one row after TCRdb ran MiXCR on the UMI-ligation and nested PCR reads. Here the sample spans roughly 99,000 distinct CDR3 sequences, about 11% being singletons. Sequencing was carried out using naive CD4+ T cells from blood. These TCRs come from a human donor in good health. CDR3s include the opening cysteine and the closing phenylalanine or tryptophan. The D gene is left open where the match is weak. Not every row has a clone size; where given, it reads once, few, many or a size class.

j_gene	v_gene	d_gene	abundance	CDR3aa	CDR3nt
TRBJ2-3	TRBV5-1	TRBD2	many	CASSFPGAGADTQYF	TGCGCCAGCAGCTTTCCAGGAGCGGGAGCAGATACGCAGTATTTT
TRBJ2-3	TRBV3-1	TRBD1	.	CASSQPGQDHTQYF	TGTGCCAGCAGCCAACCGGGACAGGACCATACGCAGTATTTT
TRBJ2-2	TRBV7-9	.	few	CASSLNAVNTGELFF	TGTGCCAGCAGCTTAAACGCGGTGAACACCGGGGAGCTGTTTTTT
TRBJ2-3	TRBV11-2	.	many	CASSVRRSTDTQYF	TGTGCCAGCAGCGTCCGACGGAGCACAGATACGCAGTATTTT
TRBJ2-3	TRBV5-6	.	many	CASSLRGKGDTQYF	TGTGCCAGCAGCTTACGGGGGAAGGGAGATACGCAGTATTTT
TRBJ2-7	TRBV5-5	.	.	CASSYPGKQYF	TGTGCCAGCAGCTACCCCGGGAAGCAGTACTTC
TRBJ2-6	TRBV20-1	.	few	CSARDLRSGANVLTF	TGCAGTGCTAGAGATCTCCGCTCTGGGGCCAACGTCCTGACTTTC
TRBJ1-2	TRBV12-3/TRBV12-4	.	few	CASSFRRAYGYTF	TGTGCCAGCAGCTTTCGTCGAGCCTATGGCTACACCTTC
TRBJ1-3	TRBV4-3	.	.	CASSQDRGNAPGNTIYF	TGCGCCAGCAGCCAAGACCGGGGGAACGCCCCTGGAAACACCATATATTTT
TRBJ2-5	TRBV29-1	TRBD2	few	CSVVRLAGQETQYF	TGCAGCGTTGTCCGACTAGCCGGGCAAGAGACCCAGTACTTC
TRBJ2-7	TRBV6-5	TRBD1	many	CASGRDRVSYEQYF	TGTGCCAGCGGACGGGACAGGGTCTCCTACGAGCAGTACTTC